These 21 T cell receptor beta chains share one sample of origin, sequenced in a study of CD8 T cells in Susac syndrome. It was with random hexamers that roughly 0.5 to 1 ug RNA was reverse transcribed. TCRdb independently ran MiXCR on the immunoSEQ multiplex PCR reads; one entry per CDR3 protein. The table shows under 250,000 distinct CDR3 sequences, with 90% to 95% occurring only once. Sequencing used CD4+ T cells from PBMCs. The receptor set was obtained from a human donor with multiple sclerosis.

V is TRBV2 and J is TRBJ1-5; tentatively, D is TRBD1 (6 bases). Trimming pared 6 bases from V and 5 bases from J, leaving 20 bases between. The germline V gene encodes CDR1 SNHLY and CDR2 FYNNEI. There are 16 residues in the CDR3. The CDR3: CASSSRRGDTHQPQHF. The CDR3 DNA follows: TGTGCCAGCAGCTCCCGGAGGGGGGACACCCATCAGCCCCAGCATTTT.

The chain uses TRBV19 and TRBJ2-3; 15 bases fit TRBD2. The V and J ends lost 4 bases and 2 bases, in that order; junction bases with no gene match: 4. The CDR3 totals 17 residues. CDR1 and CDR2 from the germline V gene are LNHDA and SQIVND (reference sequence). This CDR3 is CASSRGLAGGYTDTQYF. CDR3 in DNA: TGTGCCAGTAGTAGAGGACTAGCGGGAGGGTACACAGATACGCAGTATTTT. Variable domain in full (rest from reference TRBV19 and TRBJ2-3): DGGITQSPKYLFRKEGQNVTLSCEQNLNHDAMYWYRQDPGQGLRLIYYSQIVNDFQKGDIAEGYSVSREKKESFPLTVTSAQKNPTAFYLCASSRGLAGGYTDTQYFGPGTRLTVL.

The V gene is TRBV3-1, the J gene TRBJ1-5, with 7 bases aligning to TRBD1. The germline V gene encodes CDR1 LGHDT and CDR2 YNNKEL (reference sequence). CDR3 length equals 14 residues. V lost 2 bases, J lost 7 bases, and 5 bases stayed unmatched. DNA for the CDR3: TGTGCCAGCAGCCAATTCACAGGGGACCAGCCCCAGCATTTT. It translates to CASSQFTGDQPQHF. Full variable domain (remainder filled in from reference TRBV3-1 and TRBJ1-5): DTAVSQTPKYLVTQMGNDKSIKCEQNLGHDTMYWYKQDSKKFLKIMFSYNNKELIINETVPNRFSPKSPDKAHLNLHINSLELGDSAVYFCASSQFTGDQPQHFGDGTRLSIL.

This clonotype was counted once. The chain uses TRBV29-1 and TRBJ2-1; TRBD2 matches 8 bases. There are 14 residues in the CDR3. Unmatched junction bases numbered 10, after V lost 4 bases and J lost 8 bases. Germline V gene lookup returns CDR1 SQVTM and CDR2 ANQGSEA. Here the CDR3 reads CSVATSGTGDEQFF. The CDR3, as DNA: TGCAGCGTTGCCACTAGCGGTACTGGGGATGAGCAGTTCTTC.

The chain combines TRBV12-3 or TRBV12-4 with TRBJ1-1; tentative D call: TRBD1 (6 bases). The CDR3 is 15 amino acids. V was clipped by 4 bases and J by 10 bases, with 22 bases between them. CDR3 nucleotides: TGTGCCAGCAGTTGGAGCGACGGGGGCGGGGCTGGAGCTTTCTTT. Translated, it gives CASSWSDGGGAGAFF.

This chain joins TRBV20-1 and TRBJ1-4, with D perhaps TRBD1 (5 bases). Trimming pared 0 bases from V and 2 bases from J, leaving 10 bases between. From germline, CDR1 is DFQATT and CDR2 SNEGSKA (reference sequence). This CDR3 has 15 residues. The CDR3: CSARDMRGTNEKLFF. In DNA form, the CDR3 reads TGCAGTGCTAGAGACATGAGGGGTACTAATGAAAAACTGTTTTTT.

The chain has TRBV19 and TRBJ1-6; D may be TRBD1 (5 bases). The V end lost 8 bases, the J end lost 8 bases, and 16 bases lay between the germline ends. The CDR3 is made up of 14 amino acids. CDR1 is LNHDA, CDR2 SQIVND, per germline (reference sequence). This chain's CDR3 is CASGIRDLDSPLHF. The DNA of the CDR3 is TGTGCCAGTGGAATCCGGGACTTGGATTCACCCCTCCACTTT.

The V call is TRBV5-4, the J call TRBJ2-5, with a weak D call TRBD2 (6 bases). Trimming took off 0 bases at V and 5 bases at J, with 17 bases between the two ends. Per the germline V gene, CDR1 is SGHNT and CDR2 is YYREEE (reference sequence). The CDR3 totals 16 residues. The CDR3 DNA reads as TGTGCCAGCAGCTTGGGTAGCGGTGCCAAGCAGGAGACCCAGTACTTC. It yields the protein CASSLGSGAKQETQYF.

This chain connects TRBV29-1 to TRBJ2-1; possible D gene TRBD2, 7 bases. Trimming took off 6 bases at V and 8 bases at J, with 11 bases between the two ends. Germline V gene sequence: CDR1 SQVTM, CDR2 ANQGSEA. This CDR3 is 11 amino acids long. CDR3 bases: TGCAGCGTGGGGGGGCTTGATGAGCAGTTCTTC. Its translation: CSVGGLDEQFF.

CDR3 nucleotide sequence: TGCGCCAGCAGCTTGAGTACTAGCGGGGGGACCTACGAGCAGTACTTC. It is translated as CASSLSTSGGTYEQYF. The chain is built from TRBV5-1 and TRBJ2-7, with 12 positions matching TRBD2. Germline CDR1 SGHRS, CDR2 YFSETQ. The CDR3 sequence is 16 residues long. Germline trimming cut 1 base from V and 2 bases from J; bases unmatched to any gene: 4.

This rearrangement joins TRBV25-1 to TRBJ2-2; the D gene could be TRBD1 or TRBD2 (5 bases each). The germline CDR1 and CDR2 sequences are MGHDK and SYGVNS. The CDR3 has 15 amino acids. Deletions cut 1 base from V and 8 bases from J, with 14 bases between. CDR3 nucleotides: TGTGCCAGCAGTGAATCAAGCTGGGGGTCTGGGGAGCTGTTTTTT. Translated: CASSESSWGSGELFF. Supplemented by reference TRBV25-1 and TRBJ2-2, the full variable domain reads EADIYQTPRYLVIGTGKKITLECSQTMGHDKMYWYQQDPGMELHLIHYSYGVNSTEKGDLSSESTVSRIRTEHFPLTLESARPSHTSQYLCASSESSWGSGELFFGEGSRLTVL.

V gene TRBV6-1 combines with J gene TRBJ2-3; 11 nucleotides line up with TRBD2. This CDR3 is built from 17 residues. V dropped 3 bases and J dropped 4; count of bases not matched to a gene: 9. Germline V lookup: CDR1 MNHNS, CDR2 SASEGT. The CDR3 bases are TGTGCCAGCAGTGAGGGGATAGGACTAGCGGGTTCAGATACGCAGTATTTT. Its protein is CASSEGIGLAGSDTQYF.

The chain is built from TRBV4-2 and TRBJ2-2; TRBD2 agrees at 10 bases. The CDR3 sequence is 16 residues long. J gave up 8 bases and V 1 base, and 7 bases lay outside the gene matches. CDR1 and CDR2 (germline): LGHNA, YNFKEQ. CDR3 coding DNA: TGTGCCAGCAGCCAAGTGGCTAGCGGGGGTTCTGGGGAGCTGTTTTTT. It yields the protein CASSQVASGGSGELFF.

The rearrangement uses TRBV27 and TRBJ1-6, with D possibly matching TRBD1 (5 bases). The germline gives CDR1 MNHEY, CDR2 SMNVEV (reference sequence). V lost 6 bases to trimming and J lost 10 bases, with 19 bases between them. This CDR3 is 15 amino acids long. The CDR3, as DNA: TGTGCCAGCAGCTCGGGAGGGGCCAGAGAATCACCCCTCCACTTT. It specifies CASSSGGARESPLHF.

This clonotype was recorded a few times. This chain uses TRBV20-1 with TRBJ1-1; D not resolved. The V end was cut by 5 bases, the J end by 1 base, with 5 bases between. Germline V gene lookup returns CDR1 DFQATT and CDR2 SNEGSKA (reference sequence). The CDR3 is 11 residues long. The CDR3 coding sequence is TGCAGTGCTCGTCAGAACACTGAAGCTTTCTTT. This gives the protein CSARQNTEAFF.

The rearrangement joins TRBV7-9 to TRBJ2-3; D possibly matches TRBD1 or TRBD2 (6 bases each). Germline V gene sequence: CDR1 SEHNR, CDR2 FQNEAQ (reference sequence). V was cut by 7 bases and J by 2 bases, with 19 bases left in between. CDR3 size: 16 residues. CDR3 bases: TGTGCCAGCACCATAGGGGGGCGAGAATTCACAGATACGCAGTATTTT. Its protein is CASTIGGREFTDTQYF. The variable domain in full, completed from reference TRBV7-9 and TRBJ2-3, reads DTGVSQNPRHKITKRGQNVTFRCDPISEHNRLYWYRQTLGQGPEFLTYFQNEAQLEKSRLLSDRFSAERPKGSFSTLEIQRTEQGDSAMYLCASTIGGREFTDTQYFGPGTRLTVL.

Worth noting for this clonotype: A junction boundary mismatches the germline segment, possibly from a read error. The CDR3 spells CASRRDRGTEVFF. As DNA, the CDR3 is TGTGCCAGTAGGAGGGACAGGGGGACTGAAGTTTTCTTT. The chain joins TRBV19 to TRBJ1-1; 11 bases line up with TRBD1. CDR1 is LNHDA, CDR2 SQIVND, per germline (reference sequence). The CDR3 covers 13 residues.

V gene TRBV9 combines with J gene TRBJ2-1; 11 bases map to TRBD2. Germline V lookup: CDR1 SGDLS, CDR2 YYNGEE. V was clipped by 5 bases and J by 8 bases; unmatched bases: 21. The CDR3 is 19 residues long. This CDR3 is CASSRTGGPTSGSLDEQFF. CDR3 sequence (DNA): TGTGCCAGCAGTCGAACAGGGGGCCCAACTAGCGGGAGTCTGGATGAGCAGTTCTTC.

This chain joins TRBV29-1 and TRBJ2-4; 7 bases are shared with TRBD2. Trimming cost V 7 bases and J 2 bases; bases outside gene matches: 8. The CDR3 contains 14 residues. CDR1 is SQVTM, CDR2 ANQGSEA, per germline. The CDR3 sequence is CSAWGGRTKNIQYF. CDR3 coding DNA: TGCAGCGCCTGGGGGGGGAGGACCAAAAACATTCAGTACTTC.

This chain joins TRBV5-4 and TRBJ2-3; 9 bases match TRBD2. The CDR3 totals 15 residues. Germline assignment: CDR1 SGHNT and CDR2 YYREEE (reference sequence). The junction had 5 bases not matched to a gene; V was cut back by 3 bases and J by 3 bases. CDR3 loop: CASSSLRGGTDTQYF. The CDR3 DNA sequence: TGTGCCAGCAGCTCCCTGCGGGGGGGAACAGATACGCAGTATTTT.

This chain uses TRBV3-1 with TRBJ1-3, with 7 nucleotides matching TRBD1. CDR3 size: 14 residues. V trimming: 6 bases; J trimming: 4 bases; junction bases outside the gene matches: 6. CDR1 is LGHDT and CDR2 is YNNKEL in the germline V gene (reference sequence). CDR3 sequence (DNA): TGTGCCAGCAGACGTGAGGGGGCCGGAAACACCATATATTTT. Translating gives CASRREGAGNTIYF.